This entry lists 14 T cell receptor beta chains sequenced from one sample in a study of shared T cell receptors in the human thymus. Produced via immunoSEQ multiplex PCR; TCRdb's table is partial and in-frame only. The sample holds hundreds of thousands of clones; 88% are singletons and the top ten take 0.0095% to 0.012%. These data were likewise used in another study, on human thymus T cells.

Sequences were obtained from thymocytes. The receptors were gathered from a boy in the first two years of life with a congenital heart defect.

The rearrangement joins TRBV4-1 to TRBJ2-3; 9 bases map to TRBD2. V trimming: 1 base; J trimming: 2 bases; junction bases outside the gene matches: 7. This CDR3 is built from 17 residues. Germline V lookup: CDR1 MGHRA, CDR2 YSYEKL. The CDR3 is CASSQGGGGDATDTQYF. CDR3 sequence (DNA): TGCGCCAGCAGCCAAGGCGGGGGGGGAGACGCCACAGATACGCAGTATTTT.

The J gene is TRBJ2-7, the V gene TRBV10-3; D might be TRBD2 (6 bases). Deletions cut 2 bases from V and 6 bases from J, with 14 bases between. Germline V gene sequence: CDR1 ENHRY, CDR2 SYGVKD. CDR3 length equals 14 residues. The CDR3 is CAISETPTSIEQYF. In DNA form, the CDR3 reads TGTGCCATCAGTGAGACCCCGACTAGTATCGAGCAGTACTTC.

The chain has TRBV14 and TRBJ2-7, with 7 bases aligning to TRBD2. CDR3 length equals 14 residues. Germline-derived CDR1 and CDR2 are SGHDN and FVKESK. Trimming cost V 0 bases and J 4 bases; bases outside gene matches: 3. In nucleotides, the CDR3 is TGTGCCAGCAGCCAAGAGGGGGGGAGGTACGAGCAGTACTTC. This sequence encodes CASSQEGGRYEQYF.

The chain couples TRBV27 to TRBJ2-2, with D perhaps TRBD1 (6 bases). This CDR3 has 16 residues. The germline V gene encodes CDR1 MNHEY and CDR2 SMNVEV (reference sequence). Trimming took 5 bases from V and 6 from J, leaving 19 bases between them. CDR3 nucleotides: TGTGCCAGCAGTCGCGCCGGGACACCGCCTTCCGGGGAGCTGTTTTTT. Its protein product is CASSRAGTPPSGELFF.

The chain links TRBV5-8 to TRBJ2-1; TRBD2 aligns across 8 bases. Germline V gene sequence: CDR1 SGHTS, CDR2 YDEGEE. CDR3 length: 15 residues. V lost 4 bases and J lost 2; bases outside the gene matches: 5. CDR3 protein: CASSGKREPYNEQFF. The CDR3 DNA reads TGTGCCAGCAGCGGTAAGCGGGAGCCCTACAATGAGCAGTTCTTC. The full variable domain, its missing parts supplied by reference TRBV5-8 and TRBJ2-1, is EAGVTQSPTHLIKTRGQQATLRCSPISGHTSVYWYQQALGLGLQFLLWYDEGEERNRGNFPPRFSGRQFPNYSSELNVNALELEDSALYLCASSGKREPYNEQFFGPGTRLTVL.

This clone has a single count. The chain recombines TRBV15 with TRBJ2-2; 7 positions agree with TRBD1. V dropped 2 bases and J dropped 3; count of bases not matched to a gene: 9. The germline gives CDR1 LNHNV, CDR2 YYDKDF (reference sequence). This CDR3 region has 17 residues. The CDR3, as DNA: TGTGCCACCAGCAGACGTAACCGGGACAGATACACCGGGGAGCTGTTTTTT. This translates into CATSRRNRDRYTGELFF. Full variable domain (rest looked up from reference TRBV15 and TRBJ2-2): DAMVIQNPRYQVTQFGKPVTLSCSQTLNHNVMYWYQQKSSQAPKLLFHYYDKDFNNEADTPDNFQSRRPNTSFCFLDIRSPGLGDTAMYLCATSRRNRDRYTGELFFGEGSRLTVL.

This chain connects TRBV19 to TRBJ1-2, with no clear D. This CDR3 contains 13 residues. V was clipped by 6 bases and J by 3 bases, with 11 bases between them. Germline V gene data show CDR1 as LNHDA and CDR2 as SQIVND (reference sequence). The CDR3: CASSLAADYGYTF. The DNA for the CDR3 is TGTGCCAGTAGCCTAGCAGCAGACTATGGCTACACCTTC.

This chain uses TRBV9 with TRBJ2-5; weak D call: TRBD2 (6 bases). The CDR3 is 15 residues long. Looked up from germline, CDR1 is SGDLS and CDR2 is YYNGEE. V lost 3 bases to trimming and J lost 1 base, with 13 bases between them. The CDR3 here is CASSASRDSQETQYF. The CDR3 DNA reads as TGTGCCAGCAGCGCCAGCCGGGACTCCCAAGAGACCCAGTACTTC.

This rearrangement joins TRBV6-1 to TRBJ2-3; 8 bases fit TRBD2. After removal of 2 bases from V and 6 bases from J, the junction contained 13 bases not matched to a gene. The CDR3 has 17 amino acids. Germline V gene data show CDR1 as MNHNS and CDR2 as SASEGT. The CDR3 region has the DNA TGTGCCAGCAGTGAAATGGCGGGAGGCCCTACCACGGATACGCAGTATTTT. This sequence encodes CASSEMAGGPTTDTQYF.

CDR3: CAISALAGGYEQYF. CDR3 coding DNA: TGTGCCATCAGCGCCCTAGCGGGAGGGTACGAGCAGTACTTC. The rearrangement links TRBV10-3 to TRBJ2-7, with 12 bases identical to TRBD2. In germline, CDR1 is ENHRY, CDR2 SYGVKD. CDR3 length equals 14 residues. V trimming: 6 bases; J trimming: 4 bases; junction bases outside the gene matches: 4.

The CDR3 nucleotides read TGTGCCAGCAGCTCCCGGGTCCCGAGGACTGAAGCTTTCTTT. Its protein is CASSSRVPRTEAFF. The chain recombines TRBV7-2 with TRBJ1-1; D remains unclear. Trimming cost V 4 bases and J 5 bases, with 14 bases left between them. The germline gives CDR1 SGHTA, CDR2 FQGNSA. CDR3 length: 14 amino acids.

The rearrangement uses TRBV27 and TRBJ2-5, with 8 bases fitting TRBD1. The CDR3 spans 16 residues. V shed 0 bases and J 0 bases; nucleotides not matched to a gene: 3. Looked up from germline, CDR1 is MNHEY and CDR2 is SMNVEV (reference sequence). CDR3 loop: CASSLSTGEDQETQYF. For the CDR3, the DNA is TGTGCCAGCAGTTTATCGACAGGGGAGGACCAAGAGACCCAGTACTTC.

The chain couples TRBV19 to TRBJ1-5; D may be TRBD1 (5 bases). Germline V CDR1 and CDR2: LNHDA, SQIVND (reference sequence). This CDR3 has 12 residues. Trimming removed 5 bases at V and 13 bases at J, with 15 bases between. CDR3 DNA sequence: TGTGCCAGTAGTTTGACCGGGACTCCACAGCATTTT. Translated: CASSLTGTPQHF.

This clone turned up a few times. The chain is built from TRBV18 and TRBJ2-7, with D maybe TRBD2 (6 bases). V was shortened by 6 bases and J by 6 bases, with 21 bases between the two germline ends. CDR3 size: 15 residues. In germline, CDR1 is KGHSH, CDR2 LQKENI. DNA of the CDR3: TGTGCCAGCTCTACCAGTCCGGGGGAGAGAGGCGAGCAGTACTTC. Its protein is CASSTSPGERGEQYF.